The 30 T cell receptor beta chains in this list originate from one sample, sequenced in a study of cytomegalovirus exposure and HLA in healthy donors. A multiplex PCR was run with 60 Vbeta primers and 13 Jbeta primers. The repertoire was sequenced with immunoSEQ multiplex PCR; TCRdb's copy has only in-frame clones and lacks some. The table records approximately 100,000 clones, 77% of them present only once. Sequencing used PBMCs. Every receptor here comes from a man aged 35 to 55 in good health and CMV-seropositive.

J is TRBJ1-5 and V is TRBV10-3; 10 bases align to TRBD1. CDR3 length: 14 residues. Trimming cost V 5 bases and J 6 bases; bases outside gene matches: 4. Germline CDR1 ENHRY, CDR2 SYGVKD. In nucleotides, the CDR3 is TGTGCCATCAGTAAAAGACAGGGGGCTCAGCCCCAGCATTTT. Amino acids: CAISKRQGAQPQHF.

This chain links TRBV7-9 with TRBJ2-1; D may be TRBD2 (6 bases). Germline-derived CDR1 and CDR2 are SEHNR and FQNEAQ (reference sequence). The CDR3 has 16 amino acids. V shed 6 bases and J shed 0 bases, with 15 bases lying between them. CDR3 coding DNA: TGTGCCAGCAGGAGGGACTCTGAGAGCTCCTACAATGAGCAGTTCTTC. Translation: CASRRDSESSYNEQFF.

The V and J genes are TRBV28 and TRBJ2-7, with D perhaps matching TRBD2 (6 bases). The CDR3 has 13 amino acids. The germline gives CDR1 MDHEN, CDR2 SYDVKM. CDR3 sequence reads: CAAGWEARPEQYF. CDR3 sequence (DNA): TGTGCGGCGGGTTGGGAGGCCCGCCCCGAGCAGTACTTC.

The chain uses TRBV7-6 and TRBJ1-2; TRBD1 matches 8 bases. Trimming at V came to 1 base and at J to 8 bases, leaving 3 bases not matched to a gene. The CDR3 contains 13 residues. Per the germline V gene, CDR1 is SGHVS and CDR2 is FNYEAQ. The CDR3 region is CASSLGQGKGYTF. The CDR3 DNA reads as TGTGCCAGCAGCTTAGGACAGGGGAAAGGCTACACCTTC.

This sequence joins TRBV7-3 and TRBJ2-2, with a possible D match to TRBD1 (5 bases). The CDR3 runs to 17 residues. The germline V gene has CDR1 SGHTA and CDR2 FQGTGA. V shed 4 bases and J shed 0 bases, with 15 bases lying between them. The CDR3 sequence is CASSSPQTAANTGELFF. As DNA, the CDR3 is TGTGCCAGCAGCTCCCCACAGACAGCCGCGAACACCGGGGAGCTGTTTTTT.

This sequence joins TRBV5-1 and TRBJ2-7; D gene ambiguous. This CDR3 has 20 amino acids. Germline assignment: CDR1 SGHRS and CDR2 YFSETQ. V dropped 0 bases and J dropped 0 bases, with 25 bases sitting between them. CDR3 amino acids: CASSLVLSLSAARLSYEQYF. The CDR3 nucleotides are TGCGCCAGCAGCTTGGTACTTTCCCTTTCGGCAGCCCGACTCTCCTACGAGCAGTACTTC.

V usage is TRBV13 and J usage is TRBJ2-1; the match to TRBD2 covers 10 bases. The CDR3 length is 15 residues. Germline values: CDR1 PRHDT, CDR2 FYEKMQ (reference sequence). V lost 6 bases to trimming and J lost 9 bases; unmatched junction nucleotides: 11. CDR3 bases: TGTGCCAGCAGTACTACCCCGGGACTAGCGACTGAGCAGTTCTTC. Protein sequence: CASSTTPGLATEQFF.

The V and J genes are TRBV7-3 and TRBJ2-7; 7 nucleotides match TRBD1. The J segment lost 0 bases and the V segment lost 5 bases, leaving 7 bases of the junction unmatched. There are 15 residues in the CDR3. CDR1 and CDR2 from the germline V gene are SGHTA and FQGTGA. The CDR3 loop is CASSVNRGSSYEQYF. The CDR3 bases are TGTGCCAGCAGCGTGAACAGGGGAAGCTCCTACGAGCAGTACTTC.

This clone was observed a few times. V usage is TRBV7-9 and J usage is TRBJ2-3; D is undetermined. The V end lost 1 base, the J end lost 9 bases, and 8 bases lay between the germline ends. The CDR3 loop spans 12 amino acids. Germline values: CDR1 SEHNR, CDR2 FQNEAQ (reference sequence). CDR3 sequence: CASSLVPGTQYF. The CDR3 DNA reads as TGTGCCAGCAGCTTAGTACCCGGGACGCAGTATTTT. Supplemented by reference TRBV7-9 and TRBJ2-3, the full variable domain reads DTGVSQNPRHKITKRGQNVTFRCDPISEHNRLYWYRQTLGQGPEFLTYFQNEAQLEKSRLLSDRFSAERPKGSFSTLEIQRTEQGDSAMYLCASSLVPGTQYFGPGTRLTVL.

The chain has TRBV7-9 and TRBJ2-7; 7 nucleotides align to TRBD1. The CDR3 extends over 12 amino acids. The germline CDR1 and CDR2 sequences are SEHNR and FQNEAQ (reference sequence). V lost 1 base, J lost 11 bases, and 5 bases stayed unmatched. This CDR3 is CASSLGTGDKYF. As DNA, the CDR3 is TGTGCCAGCAGCTTAGGAACAGGGGATAAGTACTTC.

The V and J genes are TRBV7-2 and TRBJ2-5, with D perhaps TRBD1 (5 bases). Deletions cut 7 bases from V and 5 bases from J, with 14 bases between. Germline V gene sequence: CDR1 SGHTA, CDR2 FQGNSA. CDR3 length equals 13 residues. The CDR3 region has the DNA TGTGCCAGCACCTGTGGACAAGAGGAGACCCAGTACTTC. Protein: CASTCGQEETQYF.

This clone was observed a handful of times. This rearrangement joins TRBV4-3 to TRBJ1-2, with 7 positions matching TRBD1. The CDR3 runs 16 residues. CDR1 LGHNA and CDR2 YSLEER come from the germline V gene. The junction had 10 bases not matched to a gene; V was cut back by 4 bases and J by 2 bases. CDR3 sequence reads: CASSPTGARDNYGYTF. CDR3 DNA: TGCGCCAGCAGCCCAACAGGGGCCCGAGACAACTATGGCTACACCTTC.

The chain uses TRBV30 and TRBJ2-3; D may be TRBD2 (5 bases). The CDR3 has 15 residues. The V and J ends lost 3 bases and 2 bases respectively, with 15 bases between them. Germline CDR1 GTSNPN, CDR2 SVGIG (reference sequence). CDR3 protein: CAWSAGLAPTDTQYF. In DNA, the CDR3 is TGTGCCTGGAGCGCCGGGCTAGCCCCCACAGATACGCAGTATTTT.

The chain joins TRBV4-1 to TRBJ1-5; possible D gene TRBD1, 5 bases. The V end lost 1 base, the J end lost 2 bases, and 12 bases lay between the germline ends. The CDR3 extends over 16 amino acids. The germline V gene has CDR1 MGHRA and CDR2 YSYEKL. CDR3 in amino acids: CASSQVWEGRNQPQHF. As DNA, the CDR3 is TGCGCCAGCAGCCAAGTCTGGGAGGGACGCAATCAGCCCCAGCATTTT.

This clone showed up just a few times. The chain is built from TRBV2 and TRBJ1-5, with 8 bases lining up with TRBD1. The V segment lost 4 bases and the J segment 6 bases; nucleotides outside the gene matches: 14. In germline, CDR1 is SNHLY, CDR2 FYNNEI. The CDR3 loop spans 17 amino acids. As DNA, the CDR3 is TGTGCCAGCAGTGCCCACTCAATTCGACAGGGGCTTCAGCCCCAGCATTTT. Amino acid sequence: CASSAHSIRQGLQPQHF.

This clone appeared once. The chain has TRBV7-3 and TRBJ1-6; 9 bases fit TRBD1. This CDR3 comprises 15 residues. Per germline, CDR1 SGHTA and CDR2 FQGTGA. With V trimmed by 2 bases and J by 14 bases, 10 bases remained unmatched. This CDR3 reads CASSLVLTGGHSLHF. The CDR3 coding sequence is TGTGCCAGCAGCTTAGTCCTGACAGGGGGTCACTCCCTCCACTTT.

The chain uses TRBV7-2 and TRBJ2-5; D not certain. Germline assignment: CDR1 SGHTA and CDR2 FQGNSA. V was clipped by 3 bases and J by 2 bases, with 7 bases between them. This CDR3 has 13 amino acids. CDR3 in amino acids: CASSFLYQETQYF. Here the CDR3 DNA reads TGTGCCAGCAGCTTCCTATATCAAGAGACCCAGTACTTC. Combining the CDR3 with reference TRBV7-2 and TRBJ2-5 gives the whole variable domain GAGVSQSPSNKVTEKGKDVELRCDPISGHTALYWYRQSLGQGLEFLIYFQGNSAPDKSGLPSDRFSAERTGGSVSTLTIQRTQQEDSAVYLCASSFLYQETQYFGPGTRLLVL.

Turning to this clone: A read error may produce the germline difference seen at one junction end. The rearrangement links TRBV7-7 to TRBJ2-1; 7 bases fit TRBD1. The CDR3 sequence is 16 residues long. Germline V gene data show CDR1 as SSHAT and CDR2 as FNYEAQ (reference sequence). As DNA, the CDR3 is TGTGCTAGCAGCCGGAGCCCCGGGACAGCAGACAATGAGCAGTTCTTC. Its translation is CASSRSPGTADNEQFF.

This clone appeared once. The chain links TRBV4-3 to TRBJ2-7; D is uncertain. The CDR3 runs 15 residues. The germline V and J ends were trimmed by 2 bases and 0 bases, with 11 bases remaining between them. CDR1 and CDR2 (germline): LGHNA, YSLEER. Here the CDR3 reads CASSQTASLSYEQYF. In DNA, the CDR3 is TGCGCCAGCAGCCAAACAGCTTCACTCTCCTACGAGCAGTACTTC.

This rearrangement joins TRBV11-2 to TRBJ2-7, with 8 positions matching TRBD1. Germline values: CDR1 SGHAT, CDR2 FQNNGV. CDR3 length: 12 residues. After removal of 9 bases from V and 2 bases from J, the junction contained 3 bases not matched to a gene. CDR3 region: CASRQGPYEQYF. CDR3 in DNA: TGTGCCAGTAGACAGGGGCCCTACGAGCAGTACTTC.

This clone occurred once. This sequence joins TRBV6-5 and TRBJ1-5; D gene uncertain. CDR3 size: 15 residues. Trimming cost V 5 bases and J 3 bases, with 14 bases left between them. Looked up from germline, CDR1 is MNHEY and CDR2 is SVGAGI. The DNA of the CDR3 is TGTGCCAGCAGTACCCGGGAAAGGCCCAATCAGCCCCAGCATTTT. Translated: CASSTRERPNQPQHF.

The rearrangement uses TRBV7-9 and TRBJ1-5; the D gene is possibly TRBD1 (5 bases). There are 13 residues in the CDR3. Deletions cut 1 base from V and 4 bases from J, with 5 bases between. Germline V CDR1 and CDR2: SEHNR, FQNEAQ (reference sequence). The CDR3 DNA reads as TGTGCCAGCAGCTTAGGACAGAATCAGCCCCAGCATTTT. This encodes CASSLGQNQPQHF.

This sequence joins TRBV6-5 and TRBJ2-1, with 7 bases identical to TRBD2. This CDR3 region has 9 residues. Germline values: CDR1 MNHEY, CDR2 SVGAGI. The junction had 4 bases not matched to a gene; V was cut back by 11 bases and J by 12 bases. The CDR3 is CAGGGRQFF. In nucleotides, the CDR3 is TGTGCCGGGGGGGGTCGGCAGTTCTTC.

The rearrangement links TRBV28 to TRBJ2-7, with 11 bases matching TRBD1. CDR3 length: 15 residues. After removal of 6 bases from V and 11 bases from J, the junction contained 15 bases not matched to a gene. CDR1 and CDR2 from the germline V gene are MDHEN and SYDVKM. The CDR3 DNA sequence: TGTGCCAGCAGCCCACCCGCTGGACAGGGGGCTAAAAAGTACTTC. Protein: CASSPPAGQGAKKYF.

V is TRBV2 and J is TRBJ2-7; D unclear. The ends were cut back, 4 bases at V and 2 bases at J, with 9 bases in the middle. Germline V gene sequence: CDR1 SNHLY, CDR2 FYNNEI. The CDR3 is made up of 13 amino acids. CDR3 nucleotides: TGTGCCAGCAGTGGTGTCGTTCCCTACGAGCAGTACTTC. It translates to CASSGVVPYEQYF.

V and J are TRBV2 and TRBJ1-1; D may be TRBD1 (5 bases). Trimming left V 5 bases short and J 1 base short, with 11 bases between. Germline lookup yields CDR1 SNHLY and CDR2 FYNNEI. This CDR3 has 14 amino acids. The CDR3 loop reads CASSKDGQNTEAFF. The CDR3 coding sequence is TGTGCCAGCAGTAAGGACGGACAGAACACTGAAGCTTTCTTT.

The CDR3 DNA follows: TGTGCCAGCAGTGATTGGGACAGATCTACGCAGTATTTT. It encodes CASSDWDRSTQYF. This rearrangement joins TRBV2 to TRBJ2-3, with 7 bases that match TRBD1. This CDR3 is built from 13 residues. Germline V gene sequence: CDR1 SNHLY, CDR2 FYNNEI. The trim removed 3 bases at V and 8 bases at J, leaving 5 bases unmatched.

A single count supports this clone. The chain links TRBV28 to TRBJ1-1, with D hard to call. Trimming pared 2 bases from V and 4 bases from J, leaving 14 bases between. The CDR3 has 15 residues. Germline CDR1 MDHEN, CDR2 SYDVKM. The DNA for the CDR3 is TGTGCCAGCAGTTTACTGGACTCCGGTCCCACTGAAGCTTTCTTT. Protein product: CASSLLDSGPTEAFF.

The rearrangement joins TRBV18 to TRBJ1-3, with D possibly TRBD1 on 5 matching bases. Between the trimmed V and J ends, which lost 6 bases and 3 bases, there was a span of 9 bases. Per germline, CDR1 KGHSH and CDR2 LQKENI. This CDR3 is built from 13 residues. The CDR3 nucleotides are TGTGCCAGCTCCGCCGGGGGTGGAAACACCATATATTTT. Its translation is CASSAGGGNTIYF. The full variable domain, completed using reference TRBV18 and TRBJ1-3, is NAGVMQNPRHLVRRRGQEARLRCSPMKGHSHVYWYRQLPEEGLKFMVYLQKENIIDESGMPKERFSAEFPKEGPSILRIQQVVRGDSAAYFCASSAGGGNTIYFGEGSWLTVV.

In regard to this clone: An end of the junction does not agree with germline; a read error may underlie this. The chain employs TRBV19 and TRBJ2-6; weak D call: TRBD1 (5 bases). Germline assignment: CDR1 LNHDA and CDR2 SQIVND (reference sequence). The CDR3 has 13 residues. The CDR3 DNA follows: TGTGCCAGTAGCGACTCTGGGGCCAACGGCCTGACTTTC. Its protein product is CASSDSGANGLTF. The complete variable domain, with remaining parts taken from reference TRBV19 and TRBJ2-6, reads DGGITQSPKYLFRKEGQNVTLSCEQNLNHDAMYWYRQDPGQGLRLIYYSQIVNDFQKGDIAEGYSVSREKKESFPLTVTSAQKNPTAFYLCASSDSGANGLTFGAGSRLTVL.